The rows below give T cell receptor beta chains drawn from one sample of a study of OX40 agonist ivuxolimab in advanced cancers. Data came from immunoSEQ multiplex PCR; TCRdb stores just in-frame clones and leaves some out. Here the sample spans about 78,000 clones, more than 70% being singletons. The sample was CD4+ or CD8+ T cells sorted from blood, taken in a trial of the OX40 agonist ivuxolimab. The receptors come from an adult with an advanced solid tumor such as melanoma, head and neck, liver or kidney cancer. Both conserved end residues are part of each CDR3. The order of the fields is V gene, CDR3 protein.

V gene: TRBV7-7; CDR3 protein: CASSRTGGNTGELFF
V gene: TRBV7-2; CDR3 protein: CASSPGASGSSTDTQYF
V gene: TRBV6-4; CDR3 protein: CASSVTDNPYNEQFF
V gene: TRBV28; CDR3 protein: CASSYGFLAKNIQYF
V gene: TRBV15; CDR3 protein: CATSRNGYGNQPQHF
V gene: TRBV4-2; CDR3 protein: CASSSQTGLAVVPGELFF
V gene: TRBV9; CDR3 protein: CASSVSGQYNSPLHF
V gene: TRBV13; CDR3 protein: CASSFSVQETQYF
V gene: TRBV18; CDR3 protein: CASSPPSPRLETQYF
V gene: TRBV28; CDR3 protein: CASSLVGQGARGAFF
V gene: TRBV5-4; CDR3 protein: CASSFPGMGSIGTQYF
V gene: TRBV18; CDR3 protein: CASSAGTSSETQYF
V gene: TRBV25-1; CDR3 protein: CASSELQANTEAFF
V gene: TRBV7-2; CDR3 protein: CASSPGGAGYTF
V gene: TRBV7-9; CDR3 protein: CASSLDMGFSGNTIYF
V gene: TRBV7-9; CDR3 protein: CASSLAMGQGDSPLHF
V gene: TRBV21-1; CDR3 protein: CASSNRDGGLSVGNEQFF
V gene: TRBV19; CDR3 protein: CASIDRGNDNEQFF
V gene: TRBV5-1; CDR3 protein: CASSWISRSNEQFF
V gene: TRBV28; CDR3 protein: CASRRAGGGNIQYF
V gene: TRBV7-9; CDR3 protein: CASSLAGDQPQHF
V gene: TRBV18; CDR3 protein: CASSPAAINYGYTF
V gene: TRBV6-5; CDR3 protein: CASSYSTGEDQPQHF
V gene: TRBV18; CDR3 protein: CASSGDRGPTDTQYF
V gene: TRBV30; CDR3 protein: CACQPGFTEAFF
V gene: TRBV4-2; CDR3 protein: CASSQLADNEQFF
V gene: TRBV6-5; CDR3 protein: CAISERVNTEAFF
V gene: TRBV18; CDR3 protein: CASSPTRNQPQHF
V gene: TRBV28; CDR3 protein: CASSLSIGELFF
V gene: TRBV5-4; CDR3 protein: CASSQRTGFQETQYF
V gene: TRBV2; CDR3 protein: CASRPGFGTEAFF
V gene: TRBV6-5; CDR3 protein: CASSFSGQGGTSEQYF
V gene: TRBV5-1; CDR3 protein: CASSLGLAGVAEQFF
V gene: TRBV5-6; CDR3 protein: CASSIVRGGKYEQYF
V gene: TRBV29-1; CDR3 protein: CSVEVVRHRNTGELFF
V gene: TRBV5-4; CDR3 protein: CASSLGGTGGSEAFF
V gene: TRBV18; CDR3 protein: CASSPSEGNNSPLHF
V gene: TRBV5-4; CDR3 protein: CASSPTSGTATYEQYF
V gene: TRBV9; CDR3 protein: CASGWGMNTEAFF
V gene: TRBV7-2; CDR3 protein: CASSLTGAVGYTF
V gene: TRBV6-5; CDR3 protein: CASSLRVNQPQHF
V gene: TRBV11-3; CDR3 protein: CASSTGPSSYEQYF
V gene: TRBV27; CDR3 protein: CASSPAIGGRVNTGELFF
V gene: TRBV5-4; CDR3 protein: CASSLVGQAMQYF
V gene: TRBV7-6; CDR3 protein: CASSLLPGQGFNEQFF
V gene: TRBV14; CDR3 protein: CASSQRQGGPLNAFF
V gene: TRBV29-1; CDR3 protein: CSVPLSYNEQFF
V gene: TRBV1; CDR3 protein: CTSSKGAFEGNQPQHF
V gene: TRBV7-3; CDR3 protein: CASSLRGGQMNTEAFF
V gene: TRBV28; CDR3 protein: CASSYTGTGGRQPQHF
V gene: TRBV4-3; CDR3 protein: CASSHLTSGSGNEQFF